This T cell receptor (beta chain) was captured in a study of blood T cell repertoires in COVID-19. As for the study in general: Nucleic acid was either cDNA or gDNA, and it came from T cells, B-cell-depleted T cells, or PBMCs.

Deletions cut 0 bases from V and 2 bases from J, with 12 bases between. The germline gives CDR1 MNHNY, CDR2 SVGAGI (reference sequence). The CDR3 runs to 16 residues. Clones were read by immunoSEQ multiplex PCR, and TCRdb kept only the in-frame ones, dropping some. Of 140,000 to 150,000 clones in the sample, 84% were seen once. A few counts support this clone. The J gene is TRBJ2-3, the V gene TRBV6-6, with D hard to call. The sample taken for sequencing was peripheral blood. The sequence was obtained from a man aged 60-69 years with active or convalescent COVID-19. The CDR3 region is CASSYSASQYTDTQYF. CDR3 nucleotide sequence: TGTGCCAGCAGTTACTCGGCTTCACAGTACACAGATACGCAGTATTTT.